This TCR beta chain comes out of a study of T-cell reconstitution after alpha-beta-depleted transplantation in children. Whole-study results and caveats: Reports say that about two months after transplant, the alpha-beta T cells came out of several hundred graft clones that had expanded.

The germline V gene encodes CDR1 LGHDT and CDR2 YNNKEL (reference sequence). The CDR3 covers 15 residues. With 0 bases removed from V and 6 bases from J, the gap between germline ends came to 11 bases. The sample holds many counts of this clonotype. Its antigen remains unidentified. A library of TCRbeta sequences, prepared with unique molecular identifiers, was generated. Each CDR3 protein is one row after TCRdb ran MiXCR on the PCR reads. The sample consists of approximately 150,000 distinct CDR3 sequences, 8.5% to 10% of them appearing once. Specimen: PBMCs, mostly from graft donor cells, collected 180 days after TCRalphabeta/CD19-depleted stem cell transplant. The chain links TRBV3-1 to TRBJ2-2, with D perhaps TRBD1 or TRBD2 (5 bases each). This TCR was recovered from a female patient younger than 10 who had a stem cell transplant for congenital amegakaryocytic thrombocytopenia, so the T cells may come from the graft donor. Here the CDR3 reads CASSQDWGLAGELFF. CDR3 nucleotides: TGTGCCAGCAGCCAAGATTGGGGGTTGGCCGGGGAGCTGTTTTTT.